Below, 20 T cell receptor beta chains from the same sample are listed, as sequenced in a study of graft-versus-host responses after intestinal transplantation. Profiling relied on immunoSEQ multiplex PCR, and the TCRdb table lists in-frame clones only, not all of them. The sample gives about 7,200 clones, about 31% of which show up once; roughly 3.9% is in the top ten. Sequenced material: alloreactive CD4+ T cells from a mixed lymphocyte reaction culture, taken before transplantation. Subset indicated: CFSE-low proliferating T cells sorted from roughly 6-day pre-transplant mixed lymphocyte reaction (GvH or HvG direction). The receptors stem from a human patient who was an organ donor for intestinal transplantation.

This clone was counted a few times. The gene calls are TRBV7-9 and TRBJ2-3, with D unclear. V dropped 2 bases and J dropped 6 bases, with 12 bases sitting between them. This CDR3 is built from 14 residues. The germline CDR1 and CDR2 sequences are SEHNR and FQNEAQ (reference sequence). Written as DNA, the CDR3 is TGTGCCAGCAGCTTAATGGCCAGTCTGGATACGCAGTATTTT. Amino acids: CASSLMASLDTQYF.

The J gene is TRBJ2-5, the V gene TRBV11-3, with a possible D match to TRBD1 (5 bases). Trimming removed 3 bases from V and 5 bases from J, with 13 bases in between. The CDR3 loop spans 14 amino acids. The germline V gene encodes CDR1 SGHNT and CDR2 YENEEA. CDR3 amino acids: CASSLELGRETQYF. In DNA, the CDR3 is TGTGCCAGCAGCTTGGAGTTGGGGCGGGAGACCCAGTACTTC.

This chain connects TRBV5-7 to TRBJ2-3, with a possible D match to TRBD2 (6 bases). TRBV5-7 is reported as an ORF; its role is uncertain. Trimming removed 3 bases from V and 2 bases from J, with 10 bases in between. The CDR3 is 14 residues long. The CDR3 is CASSWGGSTDTQYF. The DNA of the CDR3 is TGTGCCAGCAGCTGGGGAGGCTCCACAGATACGCAGTATTTT.

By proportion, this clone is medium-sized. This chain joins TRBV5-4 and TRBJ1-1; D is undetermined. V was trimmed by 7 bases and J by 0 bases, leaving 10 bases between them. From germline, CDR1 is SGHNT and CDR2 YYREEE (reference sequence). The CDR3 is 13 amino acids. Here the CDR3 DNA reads TGTGCCAGCTGTCGTAGCCTGAACACTGAAGCTTTCTTT. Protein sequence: CASCRSLNTEAFF.

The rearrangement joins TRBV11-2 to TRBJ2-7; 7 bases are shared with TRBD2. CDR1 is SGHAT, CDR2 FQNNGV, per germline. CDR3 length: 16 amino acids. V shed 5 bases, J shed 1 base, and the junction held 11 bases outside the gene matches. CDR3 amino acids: CASSRSWDYLSYEQYF. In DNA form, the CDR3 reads TGTGCCAGCAGCCGTTCTTGGGACTACCTATCCTACGAGCAGTACTTC.

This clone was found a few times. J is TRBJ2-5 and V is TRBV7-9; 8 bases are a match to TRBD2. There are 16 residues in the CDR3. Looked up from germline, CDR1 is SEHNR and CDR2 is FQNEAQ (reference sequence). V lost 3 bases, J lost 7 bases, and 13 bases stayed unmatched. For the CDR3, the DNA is TGTGCCAGCAGCTTCCTTCCCGGGGGGGAGAAAAGGACCCAGTACTTC. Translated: CASSFLPGGEKRTQYF.

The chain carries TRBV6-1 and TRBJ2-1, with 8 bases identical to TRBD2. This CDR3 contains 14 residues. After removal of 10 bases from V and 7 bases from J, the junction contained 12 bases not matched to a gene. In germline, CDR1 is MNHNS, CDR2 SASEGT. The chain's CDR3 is CATGRGAGGNEQFF. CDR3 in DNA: TGTGCCACTGGGCGGGGGGCCGGGGGTAATGAGCAGTTCTTC.

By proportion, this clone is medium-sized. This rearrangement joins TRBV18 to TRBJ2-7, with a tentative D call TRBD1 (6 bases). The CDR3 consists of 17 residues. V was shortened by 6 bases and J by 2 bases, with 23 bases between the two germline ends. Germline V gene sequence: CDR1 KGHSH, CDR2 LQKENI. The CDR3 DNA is TGTGCCAGCTCGCCGAACCCGATAGGAGGACAGACCTACGAGCAGTACTTC. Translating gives CASSPNPIGGQTYEQYF.

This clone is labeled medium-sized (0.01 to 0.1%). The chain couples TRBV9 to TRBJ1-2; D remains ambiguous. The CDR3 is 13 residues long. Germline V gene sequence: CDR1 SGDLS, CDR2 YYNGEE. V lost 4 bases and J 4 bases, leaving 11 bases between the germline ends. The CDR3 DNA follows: TGTGCCAGCAGCCCGAGGGAGGTCTATGGCTACACCTTC. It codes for CASSPREVYGYTF.

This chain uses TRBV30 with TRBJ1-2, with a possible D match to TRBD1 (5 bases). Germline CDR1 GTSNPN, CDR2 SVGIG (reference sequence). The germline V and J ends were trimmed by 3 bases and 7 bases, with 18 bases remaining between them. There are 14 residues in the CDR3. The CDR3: CAWSLSRAMGGYTF. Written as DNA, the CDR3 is TGTGCCTGGAGCCTCTCCAGGGCAATGGGTGGCTACACCTTC.

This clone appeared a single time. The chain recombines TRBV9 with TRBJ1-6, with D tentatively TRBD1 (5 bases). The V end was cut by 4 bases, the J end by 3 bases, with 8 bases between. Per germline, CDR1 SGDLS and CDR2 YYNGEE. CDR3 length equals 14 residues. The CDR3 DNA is TGTGCCAGCAGCCCAGGACACTATAATTCACCCCTCCACTTT. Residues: CASSPGHYNSPLHF.

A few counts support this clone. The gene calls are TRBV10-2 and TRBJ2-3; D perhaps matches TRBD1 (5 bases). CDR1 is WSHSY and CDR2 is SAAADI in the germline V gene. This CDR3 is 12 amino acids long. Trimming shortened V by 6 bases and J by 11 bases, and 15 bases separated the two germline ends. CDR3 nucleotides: TGCGCCAGCAGACGCTACCAGGGCGTGCAGTATTTT. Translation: CASRRYQGVQYF.

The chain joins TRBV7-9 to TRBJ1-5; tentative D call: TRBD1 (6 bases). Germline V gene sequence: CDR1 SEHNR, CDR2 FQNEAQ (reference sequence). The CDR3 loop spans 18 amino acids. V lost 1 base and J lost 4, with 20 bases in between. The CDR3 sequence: CASSLGVAQGLWNQPQHF. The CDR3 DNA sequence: TGTGCCAGCAGCTTAGGCGTGGCGCAGGGGCTATGGAATCAGCCCCAGCATTTT.

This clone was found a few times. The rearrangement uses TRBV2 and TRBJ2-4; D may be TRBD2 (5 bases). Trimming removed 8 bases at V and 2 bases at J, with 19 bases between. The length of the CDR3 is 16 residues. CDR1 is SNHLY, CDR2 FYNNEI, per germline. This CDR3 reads CASGPLQRGPKNIQYF. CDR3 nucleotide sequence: TGTGCCAGCGGGCCCCTCCAGCGAGGGCCCAAAAACATTCAGTACTTC.

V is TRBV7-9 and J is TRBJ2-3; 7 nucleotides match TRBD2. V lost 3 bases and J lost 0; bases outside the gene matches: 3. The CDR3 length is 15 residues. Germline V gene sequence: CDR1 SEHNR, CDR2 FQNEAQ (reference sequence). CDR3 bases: TGTGCCAGCAGCTTGTGGGGGGGGAGCACAGATACGCAGTATTTT. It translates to CASSLWGGSTDTQYF.

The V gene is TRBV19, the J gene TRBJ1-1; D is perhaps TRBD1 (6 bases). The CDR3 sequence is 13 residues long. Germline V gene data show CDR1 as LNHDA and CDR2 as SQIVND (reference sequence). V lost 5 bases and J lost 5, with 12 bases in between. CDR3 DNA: TGTGCCAGTAGTCTACAGGGTGATACTGAAGCTTTCTTT. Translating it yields CASSLQGDTEAFF.

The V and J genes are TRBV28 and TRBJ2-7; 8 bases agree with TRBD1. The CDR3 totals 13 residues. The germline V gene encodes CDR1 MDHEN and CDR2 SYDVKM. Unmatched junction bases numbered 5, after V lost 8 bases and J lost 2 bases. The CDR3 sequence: CASGAGGAYEQYF. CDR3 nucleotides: TGTGCCAGCGGAGCAGGGGGCGCCTACGAGCAGTACTTC.

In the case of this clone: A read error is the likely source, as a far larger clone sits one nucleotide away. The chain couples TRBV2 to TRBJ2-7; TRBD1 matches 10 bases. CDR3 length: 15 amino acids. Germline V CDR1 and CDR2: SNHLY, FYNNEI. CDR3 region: CVSSLAGDRGNEQYF. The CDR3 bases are TGTGTCAGCAGTCTCGCAGGGGACAGGGGAAACGAGCAGTACTTC.

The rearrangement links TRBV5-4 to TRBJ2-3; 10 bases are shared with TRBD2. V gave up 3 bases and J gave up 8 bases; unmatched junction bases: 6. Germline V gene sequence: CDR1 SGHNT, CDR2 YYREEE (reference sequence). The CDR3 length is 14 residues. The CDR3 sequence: CASSSKREGFTQYF. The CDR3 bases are TGTGCCAGCAGCTCAAAGCGGGAGGGTTTTACGCAGTATTTT.

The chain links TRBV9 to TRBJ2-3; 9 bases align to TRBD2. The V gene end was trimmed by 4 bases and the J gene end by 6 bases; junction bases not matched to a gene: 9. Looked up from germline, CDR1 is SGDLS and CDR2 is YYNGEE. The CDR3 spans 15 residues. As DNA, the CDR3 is TGTGCCAGCAGCCTTCGGACTAGCGTCGGGGATACGCAGTATTTT. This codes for CASSLRTSVGDTQYF.